The present entry profiles one T cell receptor beta chain with its context. Antigen specificity is unknown. Germline CDR1 is SGHVS and CDR2 is FNYEAQ. The CDR3 length is 15 residues. The V end was cut by 4 bases, the J end by 1 base, with 13 bases between. This specimen belongs to a study of vaccination effects on CD4 cells after COVID-19. Whole-study results and caveats: Marked clonal contraction of both clone types appeared late after vaccination.

ViraFEST assay sequencing came after antigen-specific CD4+ T cells were expanded with viral peptide pools. Cells that had been cultured for 10 days were the source of isolated CD4+ T cells. Participants were vaccinated with two doses of either the BNT162b2 or mRNA-1273 vaccine. Peptides at about 10 ug/ml and IL-2 at around 9.3 IU/ml were added to fewer than 2.5 million PBMC per well. Assay used: immunoSEQ multiplex PCR; TCRdb lists only in-frame clones, some missing. The sample lists some 15,000 clones, 75% seen once, with approximately 23% in the top ten. The source is a human donor who received a COVID-19 vaccine. The chain combines TRBV7-6 with TRBJ1-1; possibly TRBD1 for D (6 bases). The source material was CD4+ T cells from PBMCs cultured with HCoV-NL63 spike peptides, sampled after COVID-19 vaccination. The CDR3: CASSSIGQKNTEAFF. DNA of the CDR3: TGTGCCAGCAGCTCTATCGGACAGAAGAACACTGAAGCTTTCTTT.